A single sample is the source of the 21 T cell receptor beta chains below, sequenced in a study of T cell changes during pregnancy in multiple sclerosis. Method: immunoSEQ multiplex PCR; TCRdb's copy keeps in-frame clones and lacks some. The sample has about 100,000 clones, around 92% seen once. Material: peripheral blood, obtained before pregnancy. These receptors came from a female donor with multiple sclerosis, enrolled in a pregnancy study.

V usage is TRBV28 and J usage is TRBJ2-4; TRBD2 is a possible D gene (6 bases). Trimming stripped 3 bases from V and 8 bases from J, with 14 bases between. Germline CDR1 MDHEN, CDR2 SYDVKM. This CDR3 has 14 residues. CDR3 loop: CASSFEAGRDIQYF. Here the CDR3 DNA reads TGTGCCAGCAGTTTCGAGGCGGGGAGAGACATTCAGTACTTC. The variable domain in full, completed from reference TRBV28 and TRBJ2-4, reads DVKVTQSSRYLVKRTGEKVFLECVQDMDHENMFWYRQDPGLGLRLIYFSYDVKMKEKGDIPEGYSVSREKKERFSLILESASTNQTSMYLCASSFEAGRDIQYFGAGTRLSVL.

The chain links TRBV27 to TRBJ2-1; 11 nucleotides align to TRBD2. J lost 10 bases, V lost 2 bases, and 13 bases had no gene match. This CDR3 spans 17 amino acids. Germline CDR1 and CDR2: MNHEY and SMNVEV (reference sequence). The CDR3 DNA sequence: TGTGCCAGCAGTTTACTTGAATCGGGACTAGCGGACCGAGAGCAGTTCTTC. This translates into CASSLLESGLADREQFF.

The V call is TRBV6-1, the J call TRBJ2-3; 13 bases are a match to TRBD2. The junction had 9 bases not matched to a gene; V was cut back by 3 bases and J by 3 bases. This CDR3 spans 18 amino acids. The V gene's germline CDR1 is MNHNS and CDR2 SASEGT. The DNA of the CDR3 is TGTGCCAGCAGTGAGCAACTAGCGGGAGGGCTACGAACAGATACGCAGTATTTT. Its protein is CASSEQLAGGLRTDTQYF.

The chain is built from TRBV9 and TRBJ2-2, with a possible D match to TRBD2 (6 bases). The V end lost 0 bases, the J end lost 5 bases, and 11 bases lay between the germline ends. The CDR3 is made up of 15 amino acids. Looked up from germline, CDR1 is SGDLS and CDR2 is YYNGEE. CDR3 in DNA: TGTGCCAGCAGCGTAGTGGGTAGCGGAACCGGGGAGCTGTTTTTT. This codes for CASSVVGSGTGELFF.

The chain combines TRBV5-1 with TRBJ2-3; TRBD2 is a possible D gene (5 bases). Trimming removed 0 bases from V and 4 bases from J, with 12 bases in between. This CDR3 contains 15 residues. Germline V gene data show CDR1 as SGHRS and CDR2 as YFSETQ. The chain's CDR3 is CASSLGGGISDTQYF. The CDR3 DNA sequence: TGCGCCAGCAGCTTGGGTGGAGGAATTTCAGATACGCAGTATTTT.

The chain carries TRBV10-3 and TRBJ2-1; 11 nucleotides agree with TRBD1. CDR1 is ENHRY and CDR2 is SYGVKD in the germline V gene. V was pared by 11 bases and J by 0 bases, with 15 bases of the junction left unmatched. The CDR3 loop spans 18 amino acids. Here the CDR3 DNA reads TGTGCCGTCGACCCGGGACAGGGGGGTACGTTCTCCTACAATGAGCAGTTCTTC. Translated, it gives CAVDPGQGGTFSYNEQFF.

V gene TRBV27 combines with J gene TRBJ1-1; D is unresolved. The germline V and J ends were trimmed by 2 bases and 8 bases, with 12 bases remaining between them. CDR1 MNHEY and CDR2 SMNVEV come from the germline V gene (reference sequence). The CDR3 spans 13 residues. DNA for the CDR3: TGTGCCAGCAGTTTAGTGAAATACAGAGAAGCTTTCTTT. Encoded protein: CASSLVKYREAFF.

The gene calls are TRBV7-2 and TRBJ2-1, with 7 positions matching TRBD1. Trimming cost V 5 bases and J 8 bases; bases outside gene matches: 15. Germline lookup yields CDR1 SGHTA and CDR2 FQGNSA. The CDR3 runs 16 residues. For the CDR3, the DNA is TGTGCCAGCAGCGGCAACCGGGACAGCTTTGCGGATGAGCAGTTCTTC. Its protein product is CASSGNRDSFADEQFF. Variable domain in full (rest from reference TRBV7-2 and TRBJ2-1): GAGVSQSPSNKVTEKGKDVELRCDPISGHTALYWYRQSLGQGLEFLIYFQGNSAPDKSGLPSDRFSAERTGGSVSTLTIQRTQQEDSAVYLCASSGNRDSFADEQFFGPGTRLTVL.

The V gene is TRBV2, the J gene TRBJ2-7; 7 nucleotides align to TRBD1. Trimming cost V 6 bases and J 5 bases; bases outside gene matches: 10. The CDR3 consists of 14 residues. Germline CDR1 SNHLY, CDR2 FYNNEI. In DNA, the CDR3 is TGTGCCAGCAGATCCGGGACAGATTGGAACGAGCAGTACTTC. Amino acids: CASRSGTDWNEQYF. The full variable domain, in which reference TRBV2 and TRBJ2-7 provide the parts outside the CDR3, is EPEVTQTPSHQVTQMGQEVILRCVPISNHLYFYWYRQILGQKVEFLVSFYNNEISEKSEIFDDQFSVERPDGSNFTLKIRSTKLEDSAMYFCASRSGTDWNEQYFGPGTRLTVT.

The chain joins TRBV6-6 to TRBJ2-7; TRBD1 matches at 8 bases. Germline CDR1 MNHNY, CDR2 SVGAGI (reference sequence). The CDR3 is made up of 16 amino acids. With V trimmed by 4 bases and J by 6 bases, 14 bases remained unmatched. The CDR3: CASSLEDRGRSGEQYF. CDR3 nucleotide sequence: TGTGCCAGCAGTTTAGAAGACAGGGGACGGAGCGGCGAGCAGTACTTC.

The CDR3 here is CASRKGALREGRSYEQYF. CDR3 DNA sequence: TGTGCCAGCAGGAAGGGGGCCCTGCGGGAGGGCCGGTCCTACGAGCAGTACTTC. This chain links TRBV14 with TRBJ2-7; TRBD2 aligns across 9 bases. V shed 6 bases and J 1 base; nucleotides not matched to a gene: 16. Germline values: CDR1 SGHDN, CDR2 FVKESK. The CDR3 runs to 18 residues.

The rearrangement joins TRBV28 to TRBJ1-5, with TRBD1 as a possible D gene (5 bases). Trimming shortened V by 6 bases and J by 2 bases, and 14 bases separated the two germline ends. This CDR3 is built from 15 residues. Germline values: CDR1 MDHEN, CDR2 SYDVKM. Written as DNA, the CDR3 is TGTGCCAGCAGATTAACTCAGGGCGGCAATCAGCCCCAGCATTTT. It encodes CASRLTQGGNQPQHF.

The chain employs TRBV9 and TRBJ2-1, with a possible D match to TRBD2 (6 bases). This CDR3 is 14 amino acids long. Per germline, CDR1 SGDLS and CDR2 YYNGEE. Trimming pared 6 bases from V and 1 base from J, leaving 11 bases between. Here the CDR3 DNA reads TGTGCCAGCAATGGGGGGAGATCCTACAATGAGCAGTTCTTC. This encodes CASNGGRSYNEQFF. The full variable domain, completed using reference TRBV9 and TRBJ2-1, is DSGVTQTPKHLITATGQRVTLRCSPRSGDLSVYWYQQSLDQGLQFLIQYYNGEERAKGNILERFSAQQFPDLHSELNLSSLELGDSALYFCASNGGRSYNEQFFGPGTRLTVL.

The chain uses TRBV10-3 and TRBJ1-2; perhaps TRBD1 as D (5 bases). The CDR3 covers 14 residues. The germline V gene has CDR1 ENHRY and CDR2 SYGVKD. V was trimmed by 0 bases and J by 8 bases, leaving 13 bases between them. For the CDR3, the DNA is TGTGCCATCAGTGAGTCGATGGGGGAGGAGGGCTACACCTTC. This codes for CAISESMGEEGYTF.

The chain employs TRBV6-5 and TRBJ2-1, with TRBD1 identical over 8 bases. Germline CDR1 reads MNHEY; CDR2 reads SVGAGI. The CDR3 contains 13 residues. V trimming: 4 bases; J trimming: 7 bases; junction bases outside the gene matches: 3. CDR3 region: CASSSDRVNEQFF. CDR3 nucleotide sequence: TGTGCCAGCAGTTCGGACAGGGTAAATGAGCAGTTCTTC.

The gene calls are TRBV9 and TRBJ1-5, with D uncertain. Germline CDR1 is SGDLS and CDR2 is YYNGEE. CDR3 length equals 15 residues. Trimming cost V 0 bases and J 1 base, with 8 bases left between them. CDR3 loop: CASSVGGLSNQPQHF. The CDR3 bases are TGTGCCAGCAGCGTAGGAGGGCTCAGCAATCAGCCCCAGCATTTT. Using reference TRBV9 and TRBJ1-5 for the parts outside the CDR3, the full variable domain is DSGVTQTPKHLITATGQRVTLRCSPRSGDLSVYWYQQSLDQGLQFLIQYYNGEERAKGNILERFSAQQFPDLHSELNLSSLELGDSALYFCASSVGGLSNQPQHFGDGTRLSIL.

The gene calls are TRBV4-2 and TRBJ1-5, with TRBD1 as a possible D gene (6 bases). There are 16 residues in the CDR3. Germline values: CDR1 LGHNA, CDR2 YNFKEQ. Trimming removed 4 bases from V and 5 bases from J, with 18 bases in between. The CDR3 coding sequence is TGTGCCAGCAGCCCCCGAACAGGGTTCTCCGATCAGCCCCAGCATTTT. This translates into CASSPRTGFSDQPQHF.

The chain recombines TRBV19 with TRBJ2-7, with 7 bases lining up with TRBD1. Germline V gives CDR1 LNHDA, CDR2 SQIVND (reference sequence). J lost 5 bases, V lost 5 bases, and 12 bases had no gene match. This CDR3 is built from 15 residues. The CDR3 DNA sequence: TGTGCCAGTAGTTCTCGGACGACAGGGACCAACGAGCAGTACTTC. Translation: CASSSRTTGTNEQYF.

V gene TRBV28 combines with J gene TRBJ1-4, with 11 bases matching TRBD1. Germline-derived CDR1 and CDR2 are MDHEN and SYDVKM. Losses at the gene ends were 5 bases for V and 3 bases for J; bases not matched to a gene: 14. The CDR3 is 19 amino acids. CDR3 in amino acids: CASSGLKPGQGVANEKLFF. CDR3 in DNA: TGTGCCAGCAGTGGTCTTAAACCGGGACAGGGGGTTGCTAATGAAAAACTGTTTTTT. Supplemented by reference TRBV28 and TRBJ1-4, the full variable domain reads DVKVTQSSRYLVKRTGEKVFLECVQDMDHENMFWYRQDPGLGLRLIYFSYDVKMKEKGDIPEGYSVSREKKERFSLILESASTNQTSMYLCASSGLKPGQGVANEKLFFGSGTQLSVL.

V and J are TRBV6-4 and TRBJ1-5; D gene uncertain. This CDR3 has 13 amino acids. Trimming pared 4 bases from V and 3 bases from J, leaving 7 bases between. From germline, CDR1 is MRHNA and CDR2 SNTAGT. In DNA, the CDR3 is TGTGCCAGCAGTGTAGTTGCCAATCAGCCCCAGCATTTT. As protein: CASSVVANQPQHF.

The chain combines TRBV4-3 with TRBJ2-7; 8 bases map to TRBD2. V gave up 4 bases and J gave up 6 bases; unmatched junction bases: 5. The CDR3 sequence is 13 residues long. Germline V gives CDR1 LGHNA, CDR2 YSLEER. Here the CDR3 reads CASSPGLVGEQYF. CDR3 sequence (DNA): TGCGCCAGCAGCCCGGGACTAGTAGGCGAGCAGTACTTC.